These T cell receptor beta chains were read from a single sample in a study of blood T cell dynamics during melanoma immunotherapy. Repertoires were generated with immunoSEQ multiplex PCR, while TCRdb's copy carries only in-frame clones and drops some. The sample lists tens of thousands of clones, roughly 85% occurring once. The specimen comprised blood, sampled from a patient treated with checkpoint blockade. All receptors come from a human donor with melanoma. The CDR3 runs from the conserved cysteine through the conserved F or W. The D gene is left open where the match is weak. A clone size is listed for some rows: how often the clone was seen (once, few, many), or a class if it is expanded.

v_call	j_call	clone_size	d_call	cdr3_nt	cdr3_aa
TRBV25-1	TRBJ2-5	once	-	TGTGCCAGCAGTGCCCCTCGGGAGACCCAGTACTTC	CASSAPRETQYF
TRBV11-2	TRBJ2-5	-	TRBD2	TGTGCCAGCAGCCCCGGGACTAGCGGGATTTTCCAGTACTTC	CASSPGTSGIFQYF
TRBV2	TRBJ2-7	-	-	TGTGCCAGCAGTGAGTCCGGGACAACATACGAGCAGTACTTC	CASSESGTTYEQYF
TRBV18	TRBJ2-3	once	-	TGTGCCAGCTCACCAACGGGGTCTCCGAATACGCAGTATTTT	CASSPTGSPNTQYF
TRBV9	TRBJ2-5	once	TRBD2	TGTGCCAGCAGCCCTCAGCGGGCGGGAGACCAAGAGACCCAGTACTTC	CASSPQRAGDQETQYF
TRBV9	TRBJ2-1	-	-	TGTGCCCCCAGAAGGAATGAGCAGTTCTTC	CAPRRNEQFF
TRBV11-3	TRBJ2-3	-	TRBD1	TGTGCCAGCAGCATGGGGACAGAAAGAAGCACAGATACGCAGTATTTT	CASSMGTERSTDTQYF
TRBV4-2	TRBJ2-1	-	TRBD2	TGTGCCAGCAGCCAAGAGCGGGGGACTAGTAACAATGAGCAGTTCTTC	CASSQERGTSNNEQFF
TRBV15	TRBJ2-2	once	-	TGTGCCACCAGCAGGAGGGGAAACACCGGGGAGCTGTTTTTT	CATSRRGNTGELFF
TRBV10-2	TRBJ1-1	-	TRBD1	TGCGCCAGCCGACACACAGGGGACACTGAAGCTTTCTTT	CASRHTGDTEAFF
TRBV7-8	TRBJ2-5	-	TRBD1	TGTGCCAGCAGCATGGGACAGGGGGCGGGCTTTGAGACCCAGTACTTC	CASSMGQGAGFETQYF
TRBV27	TRBJ2-4	-	-	TGTGCCAGCAGTTTCCTGGGGGGAGAGGCCAAAAACATTCAGTACTTC	CASSFLGGEAKNIQYF
TRBV14	TRBJ2-7	-	-	TGTGCCAGCAGCCAAGGAAGAGAATACGAGCAGTACTTC	CASSQGREYEQYF
TRBV7-6	TRBJ2-5	-	-	TGTGCCAGCAGCTTGGTCGAGGCTGGAGAGACCCAGTACTTC	CASSLVEAGETQYF
TRBV5-1	TRBJ2-7	-	-	TGCGCCAGCAGCTTGGCGTCAATGAGCTCCTACGAGCAGTACTTC	CASSLASMSSYEQYF
TRBV4-1	TRBJ2-7	-	TRBD2	TGCGCCAGCAGCCTCTTCCCCGGGACTAGATCCGAGCAGTACTTC	CASSLFPGTRSEQYF
TRBV28	TRBJ2-5	-	-	TGTGCCAGCAGTTTGTCGGAGACCCAGTACTTC	CASSLSETQYF
TRBV18	TRBJ2-1	-	-	TGTGCCAGCTCACTTTACCGGGACACCTACAATGAGCAGTTCTTC	CASSLYRDTYNEQFF
TRBV7-9	TRBJ2-4	once	-	TGTGCCAGCAGCTCTACAAGGCTTGGCAAAAACATTCAGTACTTC	CASSSTRLGKNIQYF
TRBV13	TRBJ2-1	-	-	TGTGCCAGCAGCTTAGTTCAGAACAGCGCCTTCGATGAGCAGTTCTTC	CASSLVQNSAFDEQFF
TRBV28	TRBJ1-5	-	TRBD1	TGTGCCAGCAGTCTAACGGGACAGTTGAGCAATCAGCCCCAGCATTTT	CASSLTGQLSNQPQHF
TRBV5-4	TRBJ2-2	once	TRBD2	TGTGCCAGCAGCGTGCCGACTAGCGCGCACGGGGAGCTGTTTTTT	CASSVPTSAHGELFF
TRBV18	TRBJ1-5	-	-	TGTGCCAGCTCACCAGGACGCAATCAGCCCCAGCATTTT	CASSPGRNQPQHF
TRBV29-1	TRBJ2-7	-	-	TGCAGCGTTGCCTCCCGGGCCCCGGGGGCCTACGAGCAGTACTTC	CSVASRAPGAYEQYF
TRBV2	TRBJ1-2	-	-	TGTGCCAGCAAGGGAGGGGTAAGGTCCGAGGGTGGCTACACCTTC	CASKGGVRSEGGYTF
TRBV19	TRBJ2-7	-	TRBD1	TGTGCCAGTAGGAGGACAGGGGACGAGCAGTACTTC	CASRRTGDEQYF
TRBV7-9	TRBJ2-2	-	TRBD2	TGTGCCAGAGGGCTAGCGGGAGTGACCGGGGAGCTGTTTTTT	CARGLAGVTGELFF
TRBV28	TRBJ2-5	-	TRBD2	TGTGCCAGCAGTCTCCTAGCGGGAGAAGGTTTCGGAGAGACCCAGTACTTC	CASSLLAGEGFGETQYF
TRBV28	TRBJ2-7	-	TRBD1	TGTGCCAGCGGGACAGGGCCTACCTACGAGCAGTACTTC	CASGTGPTYEQYF
TRBV11-2	TRBJ2-7	-	-	TGTGCCAGCAGCTTAATTCAGGGTAGGATCTACGAGCAGTACTTC	CASSLIQGRIYEQYF
TRBV6-5	TRBJ1-3	-	-	TGTGCCAGCAGTTACTCCGGGGACTCTGGAAACACCATATATTTT	CASSYSGDSGNTIYF
TRBV19	TRBJ2-7	-	-	TGTGCCAGTAGTATAGAAGGCGGGACCTACGAGCAGTACTTC	CASSIEGGTYEQYF
TRBV7-3	TRBJ2-3	-	TRBD2	TGTGCCAGCAGCTTATCCTGGTCTAGCGGGAGGGTCGGCGCAGATACGCAGTATTTT	CASSLSWSSGRVGADTQYF
TRBV28	TRBJ2-5	-	-	TGTGCCAGCAGGGGACAAGGCGAGACCCAGTACTTC	CASRGQGETQYF
TRBV7-2	TRBJ2-7	-	TRBD2	TGTGCCAGCAGCTCTAGCGGGGGGTCTTTGGAGCAGTACTTC	CASSSSGGSLEQYF
TRBV6-1	TRBJ1-1	-	TRBD1	TGTGCCAGCAGACCCGACAGGGTCCGAGGGGCTTTCTTT	CASRPDRVRGAFF
TRBV16	TRBJ1-2	-	-	TGTGCCAGCAGCCAGGGTCTACTGATCTATGGCTACACCTTC	CASSQGLLIYGYTF
TRBV2	TRBJ2-3	-	TRBD2	TGTGCCAGCAGTGAAAGGGCGGGAGGACGCACAGATACGCAGTATTTT	CASSERAGGRTDTQYF
TRBV11-2	TRBJ1-6	-	-	TGTGCCAGCAGCTCCCGGACCGGCAATTCACCCCTCCACTTT	CASSSRTGNSPLHF
TRBV5-4	TRBJ1-2	-	TRBD1	TGTGCCAGCAGCGGGACAGGGGTGAGCTATGGCTACACCTTC	CASSGTGVSYGYTF
TRBV5-1	TRBJ2-3	-	-	TGCGCCAGCAGCCTCGATCCCGGGGATACGCAGTATTTT	CASSLDPGDTQYF
TRBV6-1	TRBJ2-7	-	TRBD2	TGTGCCAGCAGTGAAGCACTAGCGGGAGCCTACGAGCAGTACTTC	CASSEALAGAYEQYF
TRBV14	TRBJ2-1	-	-	TGTGCCAGCAGCCCCTCGGGCCTCTACAATGAGCAGTTCTTC	CASSPSGLYNEQFF
TRBV7-9	TRBJ1-4	-	TRBD1	TGTGCCAGCAGCGGGACAGACCCTAATGAAAAACTGTTTTTT	CASSGTDPNEKLFF
TRBV2	TRBJ1-1	-	-	TGTGCCAGCAGGCCTTATACTGAAGCTTTCTTT	CASRPYTEAFF